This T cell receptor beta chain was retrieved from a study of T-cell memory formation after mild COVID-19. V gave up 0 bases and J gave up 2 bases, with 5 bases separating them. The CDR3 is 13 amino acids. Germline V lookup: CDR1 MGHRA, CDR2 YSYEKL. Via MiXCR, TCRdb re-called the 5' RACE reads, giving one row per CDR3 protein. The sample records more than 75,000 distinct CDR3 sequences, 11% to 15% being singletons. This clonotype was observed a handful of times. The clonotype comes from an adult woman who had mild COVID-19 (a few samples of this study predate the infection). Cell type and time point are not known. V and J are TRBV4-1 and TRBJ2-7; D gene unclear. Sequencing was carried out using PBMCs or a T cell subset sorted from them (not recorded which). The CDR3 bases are TGCGCCAGCAGCCAAGATCTCCCCTACGAGCAGTACTTC. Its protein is CASSQDLPYEQYF.